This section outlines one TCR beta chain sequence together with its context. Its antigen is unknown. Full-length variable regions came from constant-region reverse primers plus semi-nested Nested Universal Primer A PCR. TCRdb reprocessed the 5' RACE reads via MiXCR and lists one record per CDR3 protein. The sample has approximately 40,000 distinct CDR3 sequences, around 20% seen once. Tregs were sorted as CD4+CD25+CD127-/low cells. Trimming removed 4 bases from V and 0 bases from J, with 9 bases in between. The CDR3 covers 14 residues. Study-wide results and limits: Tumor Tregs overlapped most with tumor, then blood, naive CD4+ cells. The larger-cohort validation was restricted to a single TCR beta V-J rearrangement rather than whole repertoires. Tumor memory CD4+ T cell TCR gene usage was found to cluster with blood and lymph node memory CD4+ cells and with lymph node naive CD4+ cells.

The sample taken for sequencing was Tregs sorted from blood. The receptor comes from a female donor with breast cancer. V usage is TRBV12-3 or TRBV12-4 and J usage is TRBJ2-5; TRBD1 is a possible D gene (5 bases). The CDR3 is CASSSVRDQETQYF. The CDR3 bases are TGTGCCAGCAGTTCGGTCAGGGACCAAGAGACCCAGTACTTC.